These 22 T cell receptor beta chains were all obtained from the same sample, sequenced in a study of T cell responses to AZD1222 COVID-19 vaccine. Clones were sequenced by immunoSEQ multiplex PCR, and TCRdb holds only the in-frame ones, with some missing. Of about 89,000 clones in the sample, around nine tenths were seen once. The source was peripheral blood, collected 28 days after the second AZD1222 dose. Every receptor here comes from an adult who received the AZD1222 COVID-19 vaccine.

J is TRBJ1-2 and V is TRBV7-9; 12 bases are shared with TRBD1. J lost 7 bases, V lost 1 base, and 1 base had no gene match. The germline gives CDR1 SEHNR, CDR2 FQNEAQ (reference sequence). The CDR3 totals 14 residues. CDR3 sequence: CASSLGDRGLGYTF. CDR3 nucleotide sequence: TGTGCCAGCAGCTTAGGGGACAGGGGGCTTGGCTACACCTTC.

This chain uses TRBV18 with TRBJ2-2, with TRBD2 matching 8 bases. J was trimmed by 7 bases and V by 2 bases; bases with no gene match: 6. The germline gives CDR1 KGHSH, CDR2 LQKENI. CDR3 length: 15 residues. CDR3 in DNA: TGTGCCAGCTCACCAAGTCAGCGGGAGAACGGGGAGCTGTTTTTT. Translated, it gives CASSPSQRENGELFF.

The chain joins TRBV30 to TRBJ1-5, with 9 bases that match TRBD1. V dropped 1 base and J dropped 0; count of bases not matched to a gene: 10. The length of the CDR3 is 18 residues. CDR1 is GTSNPN, CDR2 SVGIG, per germline (reference sequence). The CDR3 loop reads CAWSATPQGAFSNQPQHF. The DNA of the CDR3 is TGTGCCTGGAGTGCCACCCCACAGGGGGCCTTTAGCAATCAGCCCCAGCATTTT.

The rearrangement uses TRBV3-1 (or the pseudogene TRBV3-2) and TRBJ2-7; D perhaps matches TRBD2 (7 bases). CDR1 is LGHDT and CDR2 is YNNKEL in the germline V gene (reference sequence). The CDR3 sequence is 12 residues long. Trimming cost V 4 bases and J 12 bases, with 16 bases left between them. Here the CDR3 reads CASSPAGQGLYF. The CDR3 DNA sequence: TGTGCCAGCAGCCCAGCGGGGCAGGGGCTGTACTTC.

This clone was counted between two and nine times. The chain carries TRBV9 and TRBJ2-1, with D tentatively TRBD2 (6 bases). V gave up 2 bases and J gave up 0 bases, with 12 bases separating them. The CDR3 is 16 amino acids. Germline loops: CDR1 SGDLS, CDR2 YYNGEE. CDR3 in DNA: TGTGCCAGCAGCGTCCTAGCGCGGACCTCCTACAATGAGCAGTTCTTC. It yields the protein CASSVLARTSYNEQFF.

The genes are TRBV5-6 and TRBJ2-7, with D tentatively TRBD2 (5 bases). The CDR3 sequence is 16 residues long. Germline CDR1 is SGHDT and CDR2 is YYEEEE. Trimming left V 0 bases short and J 3 bases short, with 16 bases between. CDR3 sequence (DNA): TGTGCCAGCAGCTTGGCCGGGTTGTTAGCGAACTACGAGCAGTACTTC. This sequence encodes CASSLAGLLANYEQYF. Complete variable domain (other parts from reference TRBV5-6 and TRBJ2-7): DAGVTQSPTHLIKTRGQQVTLRCSPKSGHDTVSWYQQALGQGPQFIFQYYEEEERQRGNFPDRFSGHQFPNYSSELNVNALLLGDSALYLCASSLAGLLANYEQYFGPGTRLTVT.

V is TRBV19 and J is TRBJ1-2; TRBD1 agrees at 9 bases. The CDR3 covers 14 residues. Germline V gene sequence: CDR1 LNHDA, CDR2 SQIVND (reference sequence). Germline trimming cut 4 bases from V and 3 bases from J; bases unmatched to any gene: 3. For the CDR3, the DNA is TGTGCCAGTAGTAAGGGGACAGGGCACTATGGCTACACCTTC. Translated: CASSKGTGHYGYTF.

The J gene is TRBJ1-2, the V gene TRBV19; D remains unclear. CDR1 is LNHDA and CDR2 is SQIVND in the germline V gene (reference sequence). The CDR3 has 15 residues. The germline V and J ends were trimmed by 10 bases and 0 bases, with 18 bases remaining between them. CDR3 in amino acids: CATNTPGRANYGYTF. As DNA, the CDR3 is TGTGCCACTAACACACCAGGTCGAGCTAACTATGGCTACACCTTC.

The chain joins TRBV6-5 to TRBJ2-7, with 13 nucleotides matching TRBD2. Per germline, CDR1 MNHEY and CDR2 SVGAGI. This CDR3 has 16 residues. V dropped 4 bases and J dropped 2; count of bases not matched to a gene: 5. CDR3 region: CASSFTGTSGTYEQYF. The CDR3 region has the DNA TGTGCCAGCAGTTTTACCGGGACTAGCGGGACCTACGAGCAGTACTTC.

V and J are TRBV3-1 (or the pseudogene TRBV3-2) and TRBJ2-5; 9 bases fit TRBD2. CDR1 is LGHDT and CDR2 is YNNKEL in the germline V gene (reference sequence). The trim removed 5 bases at V and 1 base at J, leaving 8 bases unmatched. This CDR3 spans 16 amino acids. The DNA for the CDR3 is TGTGCCAGCAGCGTCGGAGTAGCGGGGGTCCAAGAGACCCAGTACTTC. As protein: CASSVGVAGVQETQYF.

This rearrangement joins TRBV5-1 to TRBJ2-5, with D perhaps TRBD1 (6 bases). Trimming stripped 4 bases from V and 5 bases from J, with 12 bases between. This CDR3 is 13 amino acids long. The germline V gene encodes CDR1 SGHRS and CDR2 YFSETQ. The CDR3 DNA reads TGCGCCAGCAGCGCACTGAGGGGGGAGACCCAGTACTTC. Translating it yields CASSALRGETQYF.

The chain carries TRBV2 and TRBJ1-5; D possibly corresponds to TRBD1 (6 bases). The germline V and J ends were trimmed by 5 bases and 5 bases, with 7 bases remaining between them. This CDR3 region has 12 residues. Germline loops: CDR1 SNHLY, CDR2 FYNNEI. This CDR3 reads CASSTGYQPQHF. Written as DNA, the CDR3 is TGTGCCAGCAGTACAGGGTATCAGCCCCAGCATTTT.

The chain couples TRBV6-1 to TRBJ1-1; no clear D gene. This CDR3 contains 13 residues. The V end was cut by 0 bases, the J end by 6 bases, with 8 bases between. Germline values: CDR1 MNHNS, CDR2 SASEGT. The CDR3 DNA sequence: TGTGCCAGCAGTGAAGCGCAGAGCCCTGAAGCTTTCTTT. It codes for CASSEAQSPEAFF.

The CDR3 loop reads CASSNLRVKGNTIYF. CDR3 nucleotide sequence: TGTGCCAGCAGTAACCTCAGGGTGAAGGGAAACACCATATATTTT. V gene TRBV6-5 combines with J gene TRBJ1-3; TRBD1 is a possible D gene (5 bases). CDR3 length: 15 amino acids. Trimming cost V 5 bases and J 4 bases, with 15 bases left between them. The germline V gene encodes CDR1 MNHEY and CDR2 SVGAGI.

The chain couples TRBV2 to TRBJ2-7, with D possibly being TRBD1 (7 bases). The CDR3 is 17 residues long. The germline V gene encodes CDR1 SNHLY and CDR2 FYNNEI. Trimming pared 9 bases from V and 4 bases from J, leaving 28 bases between. The CDR3 coding sequence is TGTGCCAGTTCAGGGGGGAAAGGGGGCAGGTCGGTATACGAGCAGTACTTC. Amino acids: CASSGGKGGRSVYEQYF.

DNA of the CDR3: TGTGCCAGCAGCTTAGGTGGGACGAACTACGAGCAGTACTTC. Translating it yields CASSLGGTNYEQYF. This chain joins TRBV7-3 and TRBJ2-7, with D perhaps given as TRBD1 or TRBD2 (5 bases each). Germline V CDR1 and CDR2: SGHTA, FQGTGA. The CDR3 has 14 residues. Trimming stripped 2 bases from V and 3 bases from J, with 11 bases between.

This chain joins TRBV3-1 (or the pseudogene TRBV3-2) and TRBJ1-2, with D perhaps TRBD1 (6 bases). Trimming took off 4 bases at V and 6 bases at J, with 15 bases between the two ends. CDR1 LGHDT and CDR2 YNNKEL come from the germline V gene (reference sequence). CDR3 length: 14 residues. CDR3 sequence reads: CASSRGGLGNGYTF. The CDR3 coding sequence is TGTGCCAGCAGCCGCGGGGGGCTAGGTAATGGCTACACCTTC.

The chain links TRBV6-5 to TRBJ1-2; D gene ambiguous. CDR1 and CDR2 from the germline V gene are MNHEY and SVGAGI. V was shortened by 0 bases and J by 1 base, with 6 bases between the two germline ends. CDR3 length: 14 residues. Here the CDR3 reads CASSYSEGNYGYTF. In DNA, the CDR3 is TGTGCCAGCAGTTACTCAGAGGGTAACTATGGCTACACCTTC.

This clone appeared once. V is TRBV24-1 and J is TRBJ2-2, with D perhaps assigned TRBD1 or TRBD2 (5 bases each). Germline V gene sequence: CDR1 KGHDR, CDR2 SFDVKD. With 0 bases removed from V and 5 bases from J, the gap between germline ends came to 12 bases. CDR3 length: 16 amino acids. CDR3 nucleotides: TGTGCCACCAGTGATTTGGTGTTTGGGGGTACCGGGGAGCTGTTTTTT. Its translation: CATSDLVFGGTGELFF.

The chain recombines TRBV7-3 with TRBJ2-7, with 13 positions matching TRBD2. V gave up 4 bases and J gave up 3 bases; unmatched junction bases: 9. Germline V gives CDR1 SGHTA, CDR2 FQGTGA. The CDR3 loop spans 17 amino acids. This CDR3 reads CASSSKLAGGPRYEQYF. Here the CDR3 DNA reads TGTGCCAGCAGCTCCAAACTAGCGGGAGGGCCCCGCTACGAGCAGTACTTC.

The chain is built from TRBV4-1 and TRBJ2-3; 7 bases are a match to TRBD2. Germline-derived CDR1 and CDR2 are MGHRA and YSYEKL. V shed 0 bases and J 5 bases; nucleotides not matched to a gene: 8. This CDR3 has 16 amino acids. The chain's CDR3 is CASSQDPRTRRDTQYF. CDR3 nucleotides: TGCGCCAGCAGCCAAGATCCCCGGACTAGGAGAGATACGCAGTATTTT.

The chain joins TRBV5-1 to TRBJ2-3; no firm D call. The V gene lost 4 bases and the J gene lost 0 bases, with 15 bases spanning the gap. Germline V lookup: CDR1 SGHRS, CDR2 YFSETQ. CDR3 length: 16 residues. The CDR3 sequence: CASSLLPVGSTDTQYF. CDR3 nucleotides: TGCGCCAGCAGCCTACTTCCAGTAGGGAGCACAGATACGCAGTATTTT.